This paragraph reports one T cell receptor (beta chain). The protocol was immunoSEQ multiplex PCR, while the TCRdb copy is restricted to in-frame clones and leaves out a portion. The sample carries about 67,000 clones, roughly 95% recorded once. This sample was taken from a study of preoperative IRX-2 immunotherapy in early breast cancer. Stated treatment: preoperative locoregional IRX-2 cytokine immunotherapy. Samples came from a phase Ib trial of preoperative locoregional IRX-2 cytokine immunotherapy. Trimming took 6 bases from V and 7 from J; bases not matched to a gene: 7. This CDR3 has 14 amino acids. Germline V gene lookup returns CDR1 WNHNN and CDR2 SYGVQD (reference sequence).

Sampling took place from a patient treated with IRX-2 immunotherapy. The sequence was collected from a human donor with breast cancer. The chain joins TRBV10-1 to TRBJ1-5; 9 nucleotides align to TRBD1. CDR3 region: CASRPDRGGQPQHF. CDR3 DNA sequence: TGCGCCAGCAGACCGGACAGGGGCGGACAGCCCCAGCATTTT.